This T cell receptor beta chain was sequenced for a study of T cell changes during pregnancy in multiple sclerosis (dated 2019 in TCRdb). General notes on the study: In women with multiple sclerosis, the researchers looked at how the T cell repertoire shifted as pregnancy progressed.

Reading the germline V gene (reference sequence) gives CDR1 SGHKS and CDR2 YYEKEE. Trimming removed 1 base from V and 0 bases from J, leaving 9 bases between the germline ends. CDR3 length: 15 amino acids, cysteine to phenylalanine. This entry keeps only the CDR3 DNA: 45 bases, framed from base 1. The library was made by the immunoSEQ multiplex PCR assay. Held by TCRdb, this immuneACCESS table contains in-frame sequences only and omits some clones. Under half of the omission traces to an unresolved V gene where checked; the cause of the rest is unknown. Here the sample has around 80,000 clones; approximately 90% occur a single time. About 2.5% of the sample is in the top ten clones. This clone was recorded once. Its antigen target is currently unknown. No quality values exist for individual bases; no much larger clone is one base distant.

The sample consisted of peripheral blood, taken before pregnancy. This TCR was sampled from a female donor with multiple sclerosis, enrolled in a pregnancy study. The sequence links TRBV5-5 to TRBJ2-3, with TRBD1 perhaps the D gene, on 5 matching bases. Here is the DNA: TGTGCCAGCAGCTTGACAGGAATCAGCACAGATACGCAGTATTTT. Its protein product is CASSLTGISTDTQYF.